This TCR beta chain comes out of a study of radiotherapy plus CTLA-4 blockade in lung cancer. Study overall: Objective responses were documented in about 18% of patients, with disease control in 25% to 35%.

Trimming took off 3 bases at V and 5 bases at J, with 14 bases between the two ends. Germline V gives CDR1 MNHNS, CDR2 SASEGT. The CDR3 extends over 16 amino acids. TCRdb's copy holds only in-frame clones and misses some; the assay was immunoSEQ multiplex PCR. This table holds 40,000 to 45,000 clones, about 67% found once. On this clone: Its antigen is undetermined.

Findings and caveats of the study: Radiotherapy was combined with ipilimumab, and tumor-derived TCR clones then expanded in blood. Best predicting response, reportedly, were early blood T cell clone dynamics, with interferon-beta.

Participants had chemo-refractory metastatic non-small-cell lung cancer and were treated with focal radiation plus ipilimumab CTLA-4 blockade. The rearrangement links TRBV6-1 to TRBJ1-6; tentatively, D is TRBD1 (5 bases). Sequenced material: peripheral blood, taken from a patient treated with radiotherapy plus ipilimumab. This TCR was sampled from a human donor with non-small cell lung cancer who had a partial response to radiotherapy plus ipilimumab. DNA for the CDR3: TGTGCCAGCAGTGATATTCATGGAGGGGATAATTCACCCCTCCACTTT. It translates to CASSDIHGGDNSPLHF.